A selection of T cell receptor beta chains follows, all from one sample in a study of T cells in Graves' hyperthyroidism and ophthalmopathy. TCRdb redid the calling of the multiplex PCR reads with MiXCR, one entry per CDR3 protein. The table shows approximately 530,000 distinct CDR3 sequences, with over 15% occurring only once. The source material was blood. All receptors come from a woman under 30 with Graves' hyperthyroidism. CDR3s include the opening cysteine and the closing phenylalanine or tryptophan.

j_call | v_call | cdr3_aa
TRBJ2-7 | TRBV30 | CAWSGGVTAYEQYF
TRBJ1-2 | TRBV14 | CASSRLGQGVEGGGYTF
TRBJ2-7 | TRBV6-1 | CASIKVPGQHIYSYEQYF
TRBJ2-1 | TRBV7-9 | CASSSQGNEQFF
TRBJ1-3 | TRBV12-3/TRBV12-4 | CASSQDRLPGNTIYF
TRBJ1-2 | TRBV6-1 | CASSWQATGYTF
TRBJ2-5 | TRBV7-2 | CASTAMGLAGGETQYF
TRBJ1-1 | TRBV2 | CASSGGSGSEAFF
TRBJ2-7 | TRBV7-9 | CASSLSRLSIYEQYF
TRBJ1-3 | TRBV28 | CASSFTTPLGRAGNTIYF
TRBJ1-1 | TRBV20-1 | CSARDARRGTRTEAFF
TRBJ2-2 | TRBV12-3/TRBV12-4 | CASHDWGTGELFF
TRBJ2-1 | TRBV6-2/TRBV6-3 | CASSDPGTGKFF
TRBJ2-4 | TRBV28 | CASSPNPGQGAKDSKNIQYF
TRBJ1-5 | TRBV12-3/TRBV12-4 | CASSFSRGGDNQPQHF
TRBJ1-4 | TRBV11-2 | CASSSFPTGQMNEKLFF
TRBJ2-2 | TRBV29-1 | CGTSGVANTGELFF
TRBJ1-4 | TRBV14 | CASSQRWGPNEKLFF
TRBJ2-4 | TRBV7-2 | CASSLVFSGRAKNIQYF
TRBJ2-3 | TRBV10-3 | CAISGEGLSTDTQYF
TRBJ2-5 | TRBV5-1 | CASSASREETQYF
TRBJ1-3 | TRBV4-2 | CASSQDQARRTMYF
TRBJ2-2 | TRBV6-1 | CASNDGFWNTGELFF